Detailed here is one T cell receptor beta chain. This sample is part of a study of blood T cell repertoires in COVID-19. Using immunoSEQ multiplex PCR, the repertoire was profiled, and TCRdb retains in-frame clones only, with some absent. The data hold about 77,000 clones, with 80% observed a single time. Germline trimming cut 4 bases from V and 2 bases from J; bases unmatched to any gene: 5. Germline CDR1 is SGHRS and CDR2 is YFSETQ. The CDR3 has 15 residues. The J gene is TRBJ2-5, the V gene TRBV5-1; the match to TRBD2 covers 10 bases. The specimen sequenced was peripheral blood. This clonotype was sampled from a woman between 65 and 79 years old with acute or convalescent COVID-19. CDR3 sequence (DNA): TGCGCCAGCAGCCTCTTACTAGCGGGGCAAGAGACCCAGTACTTC. Encoded protein: CASSLLLAGQETQYF. Using reference TRBV5-1 and TRBJ2-5 for the parts outside the CDR3, the full variable domain is KAGVTQTPRYLIKTRGQQVTLSCSPISGHRSVSWYQQTPGQGLQFLFEYFSETQRNKGNFPGRFSGRQFSNSRSEMNVSTLELGDSALYLCASSLLLAGQETQYFGPGTRLLVL.